Sequencing of this T cell receptor (beta chain) was carried out in a study of siplizumab effects on memory and regulatory T cells. Findings and limits, study-wide: The naive T cell population seemed more diverse than memory cells and seemed a major contributor to the alloresponse.

TCRdb keeps only in-frame clones here, not all; method: immunoSEQ multiplex PCR. The repertoire consists of 100,000 to 110,000 clones, with 75% to 95% occurring once and the leading ten covering roughly 0.15%. From germline, CDR1 is MGHRA and CDR2 YSYEKL. This CDR3 has 13 residues. The V and J ends lost 5 bases and 2 bases respectively, with 6 bases between them. A note on this clone: Its antigen is undetermined.

V gene TRBV4-1 combines with J gene TRBJ1-4, with a possible D match to TRBD1 (5 bases). The sample consisted of CD4+ T cells sorted from blood. This receptor was taken from a human donor in good health. The DNA of the CDR3 is TGCGCCAGCAGCTGGGGGACTAATGAAAAACTGTTTTTT. Encoded protein: CASSWGTNEKLFF.